This T cell receptor (beta chain) came from a study of blood T cell repertoires in COVID-19. Study-level background: Italy, Spain and the United States were the sources of the convalescent and acute COVID-19 samples.

V was cut by 0 bases and J by 5 bases, with 8 bases left in between. This CDR3 region has 13 residues. The V gene's germline CDR1 is GTSNPN and CDR2 SVGIG (reference sequence). Recovered Cohort 3 donors showed two negative PCRs, clearance, or symptom resolution. Per the study methods: Reference gene primer amplification gave estimated nucleated cell counts. Clones were sequenced by immunoSEQ multiplex PCR, and TCRdb holds only the in-frame ones, with some missing. V, J and clone size are taken as reported in that table, and D and trimming were inferred from the DNA itself. The sample lists 450,000 or so clones, 90% occurring once.

The specimen was PBMCs or T cells enriched from blood (not recorded which). The rearrangement joins TRBV30 to TRBJ2-1; D is unclear. The sequence came from a man in his late teens or twenties who had recovered from COVID-19. The chain's CDR3 is CAWSVQTNNEQFF. DNA for the CDR3: TGTGCCTGGAGTGTACAAACCAACAATGAGCAGTTCTTC.